The rows below give T cell receptor beta chains drawn from one sample of a study of cytomegalovirus exposure and HLA in healthy donors. Generated by immunoSEQ multiplex PCR, the TCRdb table keeps only in-frame clones and is missing some. Of about 160,000 clones in the sample, 86% were seen once. The material sequenced was PBMCs. Source of these receptors: a woman aged 18-29 years in good health and CMV-seronegative. Each CDR3 is given with its conserved first and last residue. D genes are given only for firm matches. Not every row has a clone size; where given, it reads once, few, many or a size class.

cdr3_length: 16
clone_size: once
j_call: TRBJ2-2
v_call: TRBV6-4
d_call: TRBD1
cdr3_aa: CASSQQGAKTTGELFF
cdr3_nt: TGTGCCAGCAGCCAACAGGGGGCAAAGACCACCGGGGAGCTGTTTTTT

cdr3_length: 11
clone_size: few
j_call: TRBJ2-7
v_call: TRBV29-1
d_call: .
cdr3_aa: CSAGSLYEQYF
cdr3_nt: TGCAGCGCCGGGAGCCTCTACGAGCAGTACTTC

cdr3_length: 15
clone_size: .
j_call: TRBJ2-2
v_call: TRBV7-9
d_call: .
cdr3_aa: CASSLGARNTGELFF
cdr3_nt: TGTGCCAGCAGCTTAGGGGCGAGGAACACCGGGGAGCTGTTTTTT

cdr3_length: 14
clone_size: .
j_call: TRBJ1-1
v_call: TRBV6-6
d_call: .
cdr3_aa: CASTYVGGGTEAFF
cdr3_nt: TGTGCCAGCACCTACGTAGGAGGAGGCACTGAAGCTTTCTTT

cdr3_length: 14
clone_size: .
j_call: TRBJ1-1
v_call: TRBV30
d_call: .
cdr3_aa: CAWSALLTRTEAFF
cdr3_nt: TGTGCCTGGAGCGCCCTTCTAACGCGGACTGAAGCTTTCTTT

cdr3_length: 15
clone_size: .
j_call: TRBJ2-1
v_call: TRBV4-3
d_call: TRBD2
cdr3_aa: CASSHSAGGYNEQFF
cdr3_nt: TGCGCCAGCAGCCACTCAGCGGGAGGTTACAATGAGCAGTTCTTC

cdr3_length: 11
clone_size: .
j_call: TRBJ1-2
v_call: TRBV20-1
d_call: TRBD1
cdr3_aa: CSARTGTGYTF
cdr3_nt: TGCAGTGCTCGGACAGGGACCGGCTACACCTTC

cdr3_length: 15
clone_size: .
j_call: TRBJ2-1
v_call: TRBV6-5
d_call: TRBD2
cdr3_aa: CASRLSGGSYNEQFF
cdr3_nt: TGTGCCAGCAGACTCAGCGGGGGGTCCTACAATGAGCAGTTCTTC

cdr3_length: 15
clone_size: .
j_call: TRBJ1-1
v_call: TRBV2
d_call: .
cdr3_aa: CASSEVGFKTGEAFF
cdr3_nt: TGTGCCAGCAGTGAGGTGGGATTTAAGACAGGTGAAGCTTTCTTT

cdr3_length: 15
clone_size: .
j_call: TRBJ2-1
v_call: TRBV6-1
d_call: TRBD2
cdr3_aa: CASSETGGGYNEQFF
cdr3_nt: TGTGCCAGCAGTGAGACCGGGGGGGGTTACAATGAGCAGTTCTTC

cdr3_length: 18
clone_size: few
j_call: TRBJ2-1
v_call: TRBV19
d_call: TRBD2
cdr3_aa: CATKGGTSGWSSYNEQFF
cdr3_nt: TGTGCCACTAAAGGGGGGACTAGCGGATGGAGCTCCTACAATGAGCAGTTCTTC

cdr3_length: 16
clone_size: .
j_call: TRBJ2-1
v_call: TRBV5-4
d_call: TRBD2
cdr3_aa: CASSLTSGRTYNEQFF
cdr3_nt: TGTGCCAGCAGCTTGACTAGCGGGAGGACTTACAATGAGCAGTTCTTC

cdr3_length: 15
clone_size: .
j_call: TRBJ1-1
v_call: TRBV2
d_call: .
cdr3_aa: CASSENSHRADEAFF
cdr3_nt: TGTGCCAGCAGTGAGAATTCACACAGGGCCGATGAAGCTTTCTTT

cdr3_length: 16
clone_size: .
j_call: TRBJ1-6
v_call: TRBV6-1
d_call: .
cdr3_aa: CASSEKWPPYNSPLHF
cdr3_nt: TGTGCCAGCAGTGAAAAGTGGCCCCCCTATAATTCACCCCTCCACTTT

cdr3_length: 15
clone_size: .
j_call: TRBJ2-1
v_call: TRBV15
d_call: TRBD2
cdr3_aa: CATSRDRGGRNEQFF
cdr3_nt: TGTGCCACCAGCAGAGATCGGGGCGGGAGAAATGAGCAGTTCTTC

cdr3_length: 15
clone_size: .
j_call: TRBJ1-2
v_call: TRBV7-2
d_call: TRBD1
cdr3_aa: CASSSAGTAFLGYTF
cdr3_nt: TGTGCCAGCAGCTCGGCCGGGACAGCCTTTCTTGGCTACACCTTC

cdr3_length: 14
clone_size: .
j_call: TRBJ2-3
v_call: TRBV5-1
d_call: .
cdr3_aa: CASSLGGPTDTQYF
cdr3_nt: TGCGCCAGCAGCTTGGGGGGGCCAACAGATACGCAGTATTTT

cdr3_length: 15
clone_size: .
j_call: TRBJ2-7
v_call: TRBV9
d_call: .
cdr3_aa: CASSVGGSADYEQYF
cdr3_nt: TGTGCCAGCAGCGTAGGAGGGAGTGCAGATTACGAGCAGTACTTC

cdr3_length: 16
clone_size: .
j_call: TRBJ2-1
v_call: TRBV7-9
d_call: TRBD1
cdr3_aa: CASSPISGGSYNEQFF
cdr3_nt: TGTGCCAGCAGCCCCATCTCAGGGGGCTCTTACAATGAGCAGTTCTTC

cdr3_length: 15
clone_size: once
j_call: TRBJ1-4
v_call: TRBV18
d_call: .
cdr3_aa: CASSPYSGTNEKLFF
cdr3_nt: TGTGCCAGCTCACCGTACTCGGGAACTAATGAAAAACTGTTTTTT

cdr3_length: 13
clone_size: .
j_call: TRBJ2-7
v_call: TRBV7-9
d_call: .
cdr3_aa: CASSFARGDEQYF
cdr3_nt: TGTGCCAGCAGCTTTGCCAGGGGAGACGAGCAGTACTTC

cdr3_length: 16
clone_size: few
j_call: TRBJ2-3
v_call: TRBV4-3
d_call: TRBD2
cdr3_aa: CASSQELAGVTYTQYF
cdr3_nt: TGCGCCAGCAGCCAAGAACTAGCGGGTGTAACCTATACGCAGTATTTT

cdr3_length: 14
clone_size: .
j_call: TRBJ1-2
v_call: TRBV6-5
d_call: TRBD1
cdr3_aa: CASRSLGQEYGYTF
cdr3_nt: TGTGCCAGCAGGTCACTGGGACAGGAATATGGCTACACCTTC

cdr3_length: 15
clone_size: .
j_call: TRBJ1-5
v_call: TRBV5-5
d_call: TRBD1
cdr3_aa: CASSLERQGSQPQHF
cdr3_nt: TGTGCCAGCAGCTTGGAACGACAGGGAAGTCAGCCCCAGCATTTT